This TCR beta chain was observed in a study of PD-1 blockade in mismatch repair-deficient tumors. General study points: Tumor-resident clones, often absent from pretreatment blood, expanded after pembrolizumab and then contracted.

With respect to this clone: Its antigen is not known.

CDR1 is SEHNR, CDR2 FQNEAQ, per germline (reference sequence). With 6 bases removed from V and 4 bases from J, the gap between germline ends came to 18 bases. This CDR3 region has 15 residues. Assay used: immunoSEQ multiplex PCR; TCRdb lists only in-frame clones, some missing. The sample carries about 130,000 clones, almost 90% recorded once. This clonotype was obtained from an adult with mismatch repair-deficient cancer. Source: peripheral blood, taken roughly 70 weeks after starting pembrolizumab. This chain connects TRBV7-9 to TRBJ1-2; a possible D gene is TRBD1 (5 bases). CDR3 amino acids: CASSPGPSGPYGYTF. As DNA, the CDR3 is TGTGCCAGCAGTCCGGGGCCCTCGGGTCCCTATGGCTACACCTTC.